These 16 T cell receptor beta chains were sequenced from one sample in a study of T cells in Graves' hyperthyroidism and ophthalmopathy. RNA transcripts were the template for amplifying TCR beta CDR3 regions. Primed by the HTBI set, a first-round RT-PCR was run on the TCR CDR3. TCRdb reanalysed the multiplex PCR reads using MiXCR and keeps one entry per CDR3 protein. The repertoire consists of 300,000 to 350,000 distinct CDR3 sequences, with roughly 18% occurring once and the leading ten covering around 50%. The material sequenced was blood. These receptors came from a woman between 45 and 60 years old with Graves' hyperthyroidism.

CDR3 protein: CSVGDGLAGGPFEQYF. In DNA form, the CDR3 reads TGCAGCGTCGGGGACGGACTAGCGGGAGGGCCCTTTGAGCAGTACTTC. The chain has TRBV29-1 and TRBJ2-7; 15 nucleotides align to TRBD2. The V and J ends lost 6 bases and 7 bases, in that order; junction bases with no gene match: 13. The CDR3 is 16 amino acids. From germline, CDR1 is SQVTM and CDR2 ANQGSEA.

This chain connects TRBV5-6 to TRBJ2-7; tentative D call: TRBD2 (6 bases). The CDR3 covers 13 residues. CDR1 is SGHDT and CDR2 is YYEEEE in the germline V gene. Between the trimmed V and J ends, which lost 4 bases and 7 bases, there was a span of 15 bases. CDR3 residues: CASSPGLGLEQYV. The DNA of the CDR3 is TGTGCCAGCAGCCCGGGACTGGGTCTAGAGCAGTACGTC.

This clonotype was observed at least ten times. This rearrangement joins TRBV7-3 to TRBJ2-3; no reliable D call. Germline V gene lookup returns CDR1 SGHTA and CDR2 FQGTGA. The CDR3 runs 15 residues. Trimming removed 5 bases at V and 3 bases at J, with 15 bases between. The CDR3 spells CASSPTLGRTDTQYF. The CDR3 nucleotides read TGTGCCAGCAGCCCAACCCTAGGAAGAACAGATACGCAGTATTTT.

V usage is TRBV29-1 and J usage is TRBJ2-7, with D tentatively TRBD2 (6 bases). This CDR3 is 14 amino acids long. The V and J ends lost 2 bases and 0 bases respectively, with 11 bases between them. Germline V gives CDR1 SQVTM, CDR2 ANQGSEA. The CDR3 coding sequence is TGCAGCGTTGAATTGGTTAGCGGCTCCTACGAGCAGTACTTC. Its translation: CSVELVSGSYEQYF.

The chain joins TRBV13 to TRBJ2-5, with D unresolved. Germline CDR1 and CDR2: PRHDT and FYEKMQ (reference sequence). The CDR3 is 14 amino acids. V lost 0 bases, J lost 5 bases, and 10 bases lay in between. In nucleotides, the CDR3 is TGTGCCAGCAGCTTAGGGAGTTTTTCTGAGACCCAGTACTTC. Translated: CASSLGSFSETQYF.

The CDR3 here is CARQDGGDDTQYF. In nucleotides, the CDR3 is TGTGCCCGACAAGACGGGGGGGACGATACGCAGTATTTT. The V call is TRBV7-9, the J call TRBJ2-3; 8 bases are shared with TRBD2. Germline values: CDR1 SEHNR, CDR2 FQNEAQ (reference sequence). The CDR3 has 13 amino acids. V was clipped by 11 bases and J by 6 bases; unmatched bases: 10.

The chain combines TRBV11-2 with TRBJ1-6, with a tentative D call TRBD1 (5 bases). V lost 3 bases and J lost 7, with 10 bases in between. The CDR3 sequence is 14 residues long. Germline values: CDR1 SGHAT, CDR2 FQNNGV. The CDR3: CASSFRQLNSPLHF. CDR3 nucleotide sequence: TGTGCCAGCAGCTTCAGACAGCTCAATTCACCCCTCCACTTT.

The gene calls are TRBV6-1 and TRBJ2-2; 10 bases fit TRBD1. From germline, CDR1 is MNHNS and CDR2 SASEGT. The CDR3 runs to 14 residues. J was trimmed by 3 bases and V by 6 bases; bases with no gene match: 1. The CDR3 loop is CASRGQGDTGELFF. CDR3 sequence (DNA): TGTGCCAGCAGAGGACAGGGGGACACCGGGGAGCTGTTTTTT.

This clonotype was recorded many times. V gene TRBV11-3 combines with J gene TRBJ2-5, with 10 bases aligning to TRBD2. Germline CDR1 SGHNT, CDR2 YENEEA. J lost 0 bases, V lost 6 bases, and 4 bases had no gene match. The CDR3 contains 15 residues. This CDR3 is CASSPGLANQETQYF. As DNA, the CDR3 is TGTGCCAGCAGTCCGGGACTAGCGAACCAAGAGACCCAGTACTTC.

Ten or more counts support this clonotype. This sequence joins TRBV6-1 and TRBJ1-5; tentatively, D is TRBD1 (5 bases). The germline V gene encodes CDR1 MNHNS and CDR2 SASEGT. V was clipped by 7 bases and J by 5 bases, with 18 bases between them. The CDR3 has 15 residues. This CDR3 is CASNLAPGSDQPQHF. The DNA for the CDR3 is TGTGCCAGCAATCTAGCCCCAGGGAGCGATCAGCCCCAGCATTTT.

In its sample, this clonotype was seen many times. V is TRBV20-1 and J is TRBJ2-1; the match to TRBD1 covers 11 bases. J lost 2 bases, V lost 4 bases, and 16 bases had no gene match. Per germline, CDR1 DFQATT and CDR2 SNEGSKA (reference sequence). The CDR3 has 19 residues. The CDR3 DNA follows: TGCAGTGCTACCCACCCGGGGACAGGGGGTGTTCAAGCCTACAATGAGCAGTTCTTC. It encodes CSATHPGTGGVQAYNEQFF.

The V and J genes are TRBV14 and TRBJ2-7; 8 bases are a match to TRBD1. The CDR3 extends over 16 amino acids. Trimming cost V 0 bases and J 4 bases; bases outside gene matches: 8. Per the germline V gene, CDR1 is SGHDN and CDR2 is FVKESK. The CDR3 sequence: CASSQDRGRGQYEQYF. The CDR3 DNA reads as TGTGCCAGCAGCCAAGATCGGGGCAGGGGGCAATACGAGCAGTACTTC.

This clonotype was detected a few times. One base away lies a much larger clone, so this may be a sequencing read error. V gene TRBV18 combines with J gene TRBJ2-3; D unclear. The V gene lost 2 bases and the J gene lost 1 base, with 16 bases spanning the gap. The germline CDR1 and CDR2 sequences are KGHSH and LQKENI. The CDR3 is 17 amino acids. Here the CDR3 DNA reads TGTGCCAGCTCACCATTGCCGATTAGGTTCGGCACAGATACGCAGTATTTT. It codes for CASSPLPIRFGTDTQYF.

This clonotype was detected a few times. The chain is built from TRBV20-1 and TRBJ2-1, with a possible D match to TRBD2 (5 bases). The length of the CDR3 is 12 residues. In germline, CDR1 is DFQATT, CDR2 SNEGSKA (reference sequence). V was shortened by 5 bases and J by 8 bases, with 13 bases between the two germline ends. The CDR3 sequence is CSAYLAADEQFF. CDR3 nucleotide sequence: TGCAGTGCTTATCTAGCCGCAGATGAGCAGTTCTTC.

In DNA form, the CDR3 reads TGTGCCGGGACGCTAGCGGGAACAGATACGCAGTATTTT. Its translation is CAGTLAGTDTQYF. This rearrangement joins TRBV2 to TRBJ2-3; 9 bases match TRBD2. With 11 bases clipped from V and 3 bases from J, the junction kept 6 bases outside the gene matches. The germline V gene has CDR1 SNHLY and CDR2 FYNNEI. The CDR3 covers 13 residues.

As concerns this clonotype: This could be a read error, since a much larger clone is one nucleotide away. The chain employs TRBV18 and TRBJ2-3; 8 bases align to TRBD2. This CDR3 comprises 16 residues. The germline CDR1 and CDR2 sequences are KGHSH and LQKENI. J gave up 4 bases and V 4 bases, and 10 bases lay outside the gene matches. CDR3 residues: CASSRAGGSGADTQYF. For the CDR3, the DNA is TGTGCCAGCTCACGTGCGGGGGGTTCAGGGGCAGATACGCAGTATTTT.